A selection of T cell receptor beta chains follows, all from one sample in a study of cytomegalovirus exposure and HLA in healthy donors. TCRdb keeps only in-frame clones here, not all; method: immunoSEQ multiplex PCR. The sample lists roughly 100,000 clones; roughly 77% were seen once. The sequenced sample consisted of PBMCs. These receptors were collected from a human donor in good health. Both conserved end residues are part of each CDR3. A D gene is named only where the DNA matches it firmly. The listing skips clone size in some rows; elsewhere it reads once, few, many or a size class.

J gene,V gene,D gene,clone size,CDR3 DNA,CDR3 protein
TRBJ2-7,TRBV19,NA,NA,TGTGCCAGTAGACGTGGGACATGGGAGACCTACGAGCAGTACTTC,CASRRGTWETYEQYF
TRBJ1-3,TRBV30,TRBD1,NA,TGTGCCTGGGTCGACAGGGTTTTGGGCCTTTCTGGAAACACCATATATTTT,CAWVDRVLGLSGNTIYF
TRBJ2-7,TRBV9,TRBD2,NA,TGTGCCAGCAGTAGCGGGAGGACCCACTCCTACGAGCAGTACTTC,CASSSGRTHSYEQYF
TRBJ1-6,TRBV30,NA,NA,TGTGCCTGCACAGGAATAAGCAATTCACCCCTCCACTTT,CACTGISNSPLHF
TRBJ2-1,TRBV5-4,TRBD1,NA,TGTGCCAGCAGCTTGGGCGGGACAGGGCACAATGAGCAGTTCTTC,CASSLGGTGHNEQFF
TRBJ2-7,TRBV11-2,TRBD2,NA,TGTGCCAGCAGCTTAGCTAGCGGGAGCATCCACGAGCAGTACTTC,CASSLASGSIHEQYF
TRBJ1-6,TRBV7-9,NA,NA,TGTGCCAGCAGCTTAGTGGGCCGGGAACCCCTCCACTTT,CASSLVGREPLHF
TRBJ2-7,TRBV18,TRBD2,NA,TGTGCCAGCTCACTACCCAGCGGGACTAGCGGTTCATACGAGCAGTACTTC,CASSLPSGTSGSYEQYF
TRBJ1-1,TRBV30,NA,NA,TGTGCCTGGCTTACAGGGAGTTTATCTGAAGCTTTCTTT,CAWLTGSLSEAFF
TRBJ1-2,TRBV6-5,NA,NA,TGTGCCAGCAGTTACTCGCTCGGACTATCCTATGGCTACACCTTC,CASSYSLGLSYGYTF
TRBJ2-1,TRBV7-6,NA,few,TGTGCCAGCAGCTTAGGGGTCGCGGGACGGTCGGATGAGCAGTTCTTC,CASSLGVAGRSDEQFF
TRBJ2-2,TRBV7-6,TRBD1,NA,TGTGCCAGCAGCCCCCCGACAGGGGGAGAAACCGGGGAGCTGTTTTTT,CASSPPTGGETGELFF
TRBJ1-2,TRBV19,NA,NA,TGTGCCAGTAGTATTCTGGAGGACGGCTATGGCTACACCTTC,CASSILEDGYGYTF
TRBJ2-2,TRBV7-3,NA,NA,TGTGCCAGCAGCTTATATGGGGCATCGAACACCGGGGAGCTGTTTTTT,CASSLYGASNTGELFF
TRBJ2-7,TRBV28,TRBD2,NA,TGTGCCAGCATTCGGGGGGTCGGCTCCTACGAGCAGTACTTC,CASIRGVGSYEQYF
TRBJ2-1,TRBV5-1,NA,NA,TGCGCCAGCAGCTTGGTGAGCGGAGGCTCCTACAATGAGCAGTTCTTC,CASSLVSGGSYNEQFF
TRBJ2-6,TRBV7-9,NA,NA,TGTGCCAGCAGCCTGAACCCGGGGGGGGCCAACGTCCTGACTTTC,CASSLNPGGANVLTF
TRBJ2-7,TRBV11-2,TRBD2,NA,TGTGCCAGCAGCGTGGGGACTAGGGACGAGCAGTACTTC,CASSVGTRDEQYF
TRBJ2-7,TRBV19,TRBD2,few,TGTGCCAGTAGTGCCGGGGACTACCCCTACGAGCAGTACTTC,CASSAGDYPYEQYF
TRBJ2-1,TRBV6-4,TRBD2,NA,TGTGCCAGCAGTCCACTAGCGGGGGGGTACTCCTCCTACAATGAGCAGTTCTTC,CASSPLAGGYSSYNEQFF
TRBJ2-3,TRBV5-1,TRBD2,NA,TGCGCCAGCAGCACGGGACTAGCTGATACGCAGTATTTT,CASSTGLADTQYF
TRBJ2-1,TRBV12-5,NA,NA,TGTGCTAGTGGCCAACTAGGGCCACCTTCCTACAATGAGCAGTTCTTC,CASGQLGPPSYNEQFF
TRBJ1-1,TRBV5-4,TRBD1,NA,TGTGCCAGCAGCTTGCCCGGACAGGCCCAAGAAGCTTTCTTT,CASSLPGQAQEAFF
TRBJ1-2,TRBV7-9,TRBD1,NA,TGTGCCAGCAGCTCACCCGTGCGACAGGGGGGGACTTATGGCTACACCTTC,CASSSPVRQGGTYGYTF
TRBJ1-1,TRBV7-9,NA,NA,TGTGCCAGCAGTGAACGCCGGGGTGGCACTGAAGCTTTCTTT,CASSERRGGTEAFF
TRBJ2-1,TRBV6-1,TRBD1,NA,TGTGCCAGCAATGGACAGGGGGTTGCAAATGAGCAGTTCTTC,CASNGQGVANEQFF
TRBJ1-4,TRBV7-9,NA,hyperexpanded,TGTGCCAGCAGCTTAAACACTGAAAAACTGTTTTTT,CASSLNTEKLFF
TRBJ1-2,TRBV6-6,NA,NA,TGTGCCAGCAGTCCCCGGGGAGGAGACTACACCTTC,CASSPRGGDYTF
TRBJ1-1,TRBV30,NA,once,TGTGCCTGGAGGGAGCTGGACACTGAAGCTTTCTTT,CAWRELDTEAFF
TRBJ1-1,TRBV12-5,NA,NA,TGTGCTAGTGGTGCGAGAGGAAACACTGAAGCTTTCTTT,CASGARGNTEAFF
TRBJ2-7,TRBV18,TRBD2,NA,TGTGCCAGCTCCCGAGGACGGGAGGGGTCTTACGAGCAGTACTTC,CASSRGREGSYEQYF
TRBJ2-1,TRBV4-1,TRBD2,NA,TGCGCCAGCAGGCAAGGGGCGGGACTAGCGGGGATCAATGAGCAGTTCTTC,CASRQGAGLAGINEQFF
TRBJ2-2,TRBV5-6,NA,NA,TGTGCCAGCAGCTTGTACAGGGTGGTGGGGACCGGGGAGCTGTTTTTT,CASSLYRVVGTGELFF
TRBJ2-2,TRBV28,TRBD2,NA,TGTGCCAGCAGTTTCGGACTAGCGCATCCGACCGGGGAGCTGTTTTTT,CASSFGLAHPTGELFF
TRBJ1-5,TRBV5-1,TRBD1,NA,TGCGCCAGCAGCTTGGCCCCACAGGGGGATAATCAGCCCCAGCATTTT,CASSLAPQGDNQPQHF
TRBJ2-7,TRBV28,TRBD1,NA,TGTGCCAGCAGTTTGCACAGGGGGTCCGTGGAAGAGCAGTACTTC,CASSLHRGSVEEQYF
TRBJ1-5,TRBV27,NA,NA,TGTGCCAGCAGAGAGGGCGGGTTTAGCAATCAGCCCCAGCATTTT,CASREGGFSNQPQHF
TRBJ1-2,TRBV27,NA,NA,TGTGCCAGCAGTAACGGACAGCCCTTTGACTATGGCTACACCTTC,CASSNGQPFDYGYTF
TRBJ2-7,TRBV27,TRBD1,NA,TGTGCCAGCAGTTTTGGGAACAGGGGGAGTCGCGAGCAGTACTTC,CASSFGNRGSREQYF
TRBJ2-5,TRBV6-5,TRBD1,NA,TGTGCCAGCAGTAGAGGACAGGGGGCACTCCAGTACTTC,CASSRGQGALQYF
TRBJ2-7,TRBV7-3,TRBD2,once,TGTGCCAGCAGCTATGGCGGGAGTTCGGGCGAGCAGTACTTC,CASSYGGSSGEQYF
TRBJ2-2,TRBV5-1,TRBD1,NA,TGCGCCAGCAGCTCGACAGGGAAGAACACCGGGGAGCTGTTTTTT,CASSSTGKNTGELFF
TRBJ1-5,TRBV21-1,NA,NA,TGTGCCAGCAGCCCCCAGGACATCGAAGGGACAGGGGCAAGTACCCCTTACACCCAGCCCCAGCATTTT,CASSPQDIEGTGASTPYTQPQHF
TRBJ2-3,TRBV2,NA,once,TGTGCCAGCAGTGAACCTTCTGACCCGCGGAATACGCAGTATTTT,CASSEPSDPRNTQYF
TRBJ2-5,TRBV7-6,NA,NA,TGTGCCAGCAGCTTTTTAGCGGCCGAACAAGAGACCCAGTACTTC,CASSFLAAEQETQYF
TRBJ2-5,TRBV4-3,TRBD1,once,TGCGCCAGCAGCCAAGGACAGGGGGGGACCCAGTACTTC,CASSQGQGGTQYF
TRBJ2-3,TRBV19,TRBD2,NA,TGTGCCAGTAGTATTAGTAGCGGGGGGCGCACAGATACGCAGTATTTT,CASSISSGGRTDTQYF
TRBJ2-7,TRBV19,NA,NA,TGTGCCAGTTCTTCTCTCTACGAGCAGTACTTC,CASSSLYEQYF
TRBJ2-6,TRBV4-3,NA,NA,TGCGCCAGCAGCCTCCTAGCGCCCGGGGCCAACGTCCTGACTTTC,CASSLLAPGANVLTF
TRBJ1-6,TRBV9,TRBD1,once,TGTGCCAGCAGCCCGACAGAGACAGGGAAGGGTAATTCACCCCTCCACTTT,CASSPTETGKGNSPLHF
TRBJ1-2,TRBV18,NA,NA,TGTGCCAGCTCACCGGCGGTTCGATCAGGGGATGGCTACACCTTC,CASSPAVRSGDGYTF
TRBJ2-3,TRBV7-3,NA,once,TGTGCCAGCAGTCCGGGAACAGATACGCAGTATTTT,CASSPGTDTQYF
TRBJ2-5,TRBV7-9,NA,NA,TGTGCCAGCAGCCTCGGCGGAGCGGGTAAGGAGACCCAGTACTTC,CASSLGGAGKETQYF